The T cell receptor (beta chain) described here comes from a study of type 1 and type 2 diabetes patients. Study summary: Samples came from type 1 diabetic, type 2 diabetic or nondiabetic people, recruited in China. Whole-study findings and limits: Age and gender were not matched between study groups.

There are 16 residues in the CDR3. Germline lookup yields CDR1 SGHVS and CDR2 FQNEAQ. The PCR template was genomic DNA. A primer set of 30 forward and 13 reverse primers amplified the CDR3. TCRdb reprocessed the multiplex PCR reads with MiXCR, giving one entry per CDR3 protein. This table holds fewer than 350,000 distinct CDR3 sequences, around 47% found once. This clonotype was detected only once. The antigen is unknown. Being one base from a much bigger clone, this may be a read error. Sequencing input: peripheral blood mononuclear cells (PBMCs). The V call is TRBV7-8, the J call TRBJ1-1, with D hard to call. The TCR sequence derives from a young man with type 2 diabetes. This CDR3 is CASSLNPDSTNTGAFF. As DNA, the CDR3 is TGTGCCAGCAGCTTAAACCCGGACTCCACGAACACTGGAGCTTTCTTT.